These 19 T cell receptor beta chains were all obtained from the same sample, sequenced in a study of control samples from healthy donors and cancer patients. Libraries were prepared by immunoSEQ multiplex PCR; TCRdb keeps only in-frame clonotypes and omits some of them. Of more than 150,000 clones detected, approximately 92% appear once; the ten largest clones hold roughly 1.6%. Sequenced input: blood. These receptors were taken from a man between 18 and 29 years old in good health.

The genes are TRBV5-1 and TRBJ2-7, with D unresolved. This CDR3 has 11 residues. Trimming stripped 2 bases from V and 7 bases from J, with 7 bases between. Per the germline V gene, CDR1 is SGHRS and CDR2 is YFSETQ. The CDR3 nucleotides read TGCGCCAGCAGCTTCGAGGAAGAGCAGTACTTC. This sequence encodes CASSFEEEQYF.

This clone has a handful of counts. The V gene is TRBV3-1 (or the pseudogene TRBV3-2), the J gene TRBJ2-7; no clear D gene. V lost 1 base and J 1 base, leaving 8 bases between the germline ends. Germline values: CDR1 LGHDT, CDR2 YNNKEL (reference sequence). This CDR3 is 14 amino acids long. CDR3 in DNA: TGTGCCAGCAGCCAAGGCAGGTTGTCCTACGAGCAGTACTTC. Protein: CASSQGRLSYEQYF.

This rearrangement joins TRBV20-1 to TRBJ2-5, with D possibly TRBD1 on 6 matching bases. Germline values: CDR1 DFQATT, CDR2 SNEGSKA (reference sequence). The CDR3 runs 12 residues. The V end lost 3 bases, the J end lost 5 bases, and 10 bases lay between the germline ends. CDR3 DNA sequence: TGCAGTGCTAGTTCTCAGGGGGAGACCCAGTACTTC. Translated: CSASSQGETQYF.

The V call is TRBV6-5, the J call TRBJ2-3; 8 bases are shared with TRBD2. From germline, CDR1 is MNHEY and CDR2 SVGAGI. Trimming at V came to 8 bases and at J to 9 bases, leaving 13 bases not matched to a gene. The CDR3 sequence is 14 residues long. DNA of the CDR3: TGTGCCAGCTGTCCCCGGGGGGGCCCAGGGACGCAGTATTTT. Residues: CASCPRGGPGTQYF.

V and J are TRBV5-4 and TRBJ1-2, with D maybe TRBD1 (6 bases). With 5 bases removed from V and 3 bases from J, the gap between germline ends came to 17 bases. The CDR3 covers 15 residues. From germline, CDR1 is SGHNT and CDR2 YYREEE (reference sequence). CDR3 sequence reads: CASRVWGAGDYGYTF. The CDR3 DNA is TGTGCCAGCAGGGTTTGGGGGGCCGGGGACTATGGCTACACCTTC.

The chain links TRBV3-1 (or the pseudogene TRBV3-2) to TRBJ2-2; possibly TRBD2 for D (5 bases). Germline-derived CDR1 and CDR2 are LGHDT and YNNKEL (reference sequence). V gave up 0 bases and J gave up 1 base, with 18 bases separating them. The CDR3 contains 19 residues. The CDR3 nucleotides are TGTGCCAGCAGCCAAGATTATTGGGCGGGTATAAGGAACACCGGGGAGCTGTTTTTT. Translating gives CASSQDYWAGIRNTGELFF.

For the CDR3, the DNA is TGCGCCAGCAGCTTGGCCGGCCGGAGCTCCTACGAGCAGTACTTC. Its protein product is CASSLAGRSSYEQYF. The chain links TRBV5-1 to TRBJ2-7; D ambiguous. The V end was cut by 0 bases, the J end by 0 bases, with 10 bases between. Germline CDR1 is SGHRS and CDR2 is YFSETQ. This CDR3 contains 15 residues.

The CDR3: CASSASSSYNSPLHF. The CDR3 bases are TGTGCCAGCTCAGCCAGCAGCTCCTATAATTCACCCCTCCACTTT. The genes are TRBV18 and TRBJ1-6; D is ambiguous. The CDR3 has 15 amino acids. Trimming removed 5 bases from V and 0 bases from J, with 8 bases in between. Germline V CDR1 and CDR2: KGHSH, LQKENI.

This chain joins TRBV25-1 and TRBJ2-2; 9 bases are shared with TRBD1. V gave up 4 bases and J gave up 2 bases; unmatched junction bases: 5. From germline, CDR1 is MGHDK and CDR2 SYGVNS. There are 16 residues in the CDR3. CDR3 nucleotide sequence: TGTGCCAGCAGTGCCTCGACAGGGGGTAACACCGGGGAGCTGTTTTTT. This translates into CASSASTGGNTGELFF. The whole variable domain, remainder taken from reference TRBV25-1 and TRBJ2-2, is EADIYQTPRYLVIGTGKKITLECSQTMGHDKMYWYQQDPGMELHLIHYSYGVNSTEKGDLSSESTVSRIRTEHFPLTLESARPSHTSQYLCASSASTGGNTGELFFGEGSRLTVL.

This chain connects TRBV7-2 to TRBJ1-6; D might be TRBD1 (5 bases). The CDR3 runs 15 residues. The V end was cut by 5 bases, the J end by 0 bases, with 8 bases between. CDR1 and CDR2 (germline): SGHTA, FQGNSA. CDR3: CASSTDSSYNSPLHF. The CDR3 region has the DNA TGTGCCAGCAGCACAGACAGCTCCTATAATTCACCCCTCCACTTT.

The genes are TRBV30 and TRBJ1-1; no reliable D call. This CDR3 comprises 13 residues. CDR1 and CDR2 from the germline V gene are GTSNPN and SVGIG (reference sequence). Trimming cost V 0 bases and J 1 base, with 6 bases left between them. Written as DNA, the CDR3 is TGTGCCTGGAGTGTCCTACAGAACACTGAAGCTTTCTTT. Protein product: CAWSVLQNTEAFF.

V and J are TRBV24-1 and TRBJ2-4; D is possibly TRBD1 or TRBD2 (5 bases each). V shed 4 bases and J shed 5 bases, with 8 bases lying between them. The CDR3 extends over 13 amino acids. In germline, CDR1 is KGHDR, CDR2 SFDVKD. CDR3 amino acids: CATSEGPQNIQYF. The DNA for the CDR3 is TGTGCCACCAGTGAGGGACCCCAAAACATTCAGTACTTC.

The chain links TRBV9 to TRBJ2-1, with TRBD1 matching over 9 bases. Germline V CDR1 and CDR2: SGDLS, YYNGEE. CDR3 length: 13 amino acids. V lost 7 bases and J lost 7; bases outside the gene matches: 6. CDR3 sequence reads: CASGQGLRNEQFF. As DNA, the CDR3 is TGTGCCAGCGGACAGGGGCTTAGGAATGAGCAGTTCTTC.

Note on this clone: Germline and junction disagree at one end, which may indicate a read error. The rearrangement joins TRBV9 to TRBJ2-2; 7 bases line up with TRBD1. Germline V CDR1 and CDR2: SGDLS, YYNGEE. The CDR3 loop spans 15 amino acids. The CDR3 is CASRDRTGKHRGAVF. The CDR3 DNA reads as TGTGCCAGCAGAGACAGGACAGGTAAACACCGGGGAGCTGTTTTT.

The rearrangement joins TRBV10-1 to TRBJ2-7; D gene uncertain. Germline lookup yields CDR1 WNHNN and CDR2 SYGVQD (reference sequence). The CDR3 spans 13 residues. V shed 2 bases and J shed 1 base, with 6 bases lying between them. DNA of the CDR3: TGCGCCAGCAGTGAGCGGAAATCCTACGAGCAGTACTTC. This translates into CASSERKSYEQYF.

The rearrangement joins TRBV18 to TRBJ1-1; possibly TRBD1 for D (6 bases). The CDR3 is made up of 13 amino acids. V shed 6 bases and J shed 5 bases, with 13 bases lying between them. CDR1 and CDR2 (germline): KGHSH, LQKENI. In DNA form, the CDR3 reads TGTGCCAGCTCCCCCTTGGACAGAACTGAAGCTTTCTTT. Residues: CASSPLDRTEAFF.

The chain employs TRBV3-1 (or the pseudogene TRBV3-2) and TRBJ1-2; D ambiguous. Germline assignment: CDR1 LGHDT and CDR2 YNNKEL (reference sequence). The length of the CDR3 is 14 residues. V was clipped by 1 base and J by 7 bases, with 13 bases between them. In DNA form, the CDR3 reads TGTGCCAGCAGCCAAGCGGTGGATCTGGGTGGCTACACCTTC. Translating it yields CASSQAVDLGGYTF.

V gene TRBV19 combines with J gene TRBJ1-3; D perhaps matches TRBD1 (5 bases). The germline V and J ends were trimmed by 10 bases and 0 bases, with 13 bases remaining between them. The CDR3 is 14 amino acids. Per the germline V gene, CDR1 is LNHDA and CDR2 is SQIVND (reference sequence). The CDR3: CATRTRPSGNTIYF. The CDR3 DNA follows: TGTGCCACCAGGACAAGACCCTCTGGAAACACCATATATTTT. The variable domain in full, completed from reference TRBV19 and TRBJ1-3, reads DGGITQSPKYLFRKEGQNVTLSCEQNLNHDAMYWYRQDPGQGLRLIYYSQIVNDFQKGDIAEGYSVSREKKESFPLTVTSAQKNPTAFYLCATRTRPSGNTIYFGEGSWLTVV.

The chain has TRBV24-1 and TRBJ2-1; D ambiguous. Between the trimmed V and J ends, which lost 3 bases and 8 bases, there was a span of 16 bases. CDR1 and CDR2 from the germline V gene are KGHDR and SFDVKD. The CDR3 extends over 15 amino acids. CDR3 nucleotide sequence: TGTGCCACCAGTGATCCTACCTCAGTTAGCTATGAGCAGTTCTTC. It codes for CATSDPTSVSYEQFF.